These 23 T cell receptor beta chains were all obtained from the same sample, sequenced in a study of cytomegalovirus exposure and HLA in healthy donors. The PCR ran on 60 Vbeta and 13 Jbeta primers. Clones were sequenced by immunoSEQ multiplex PCR, and TCRdb holds only the in-frame ones, with some missing. The table shows 110,000 to 150,000 clones, with around 80% occurring only once. The sequenced sample was PBMCs. The receptors originated from a female donor in good health and CMV-seronegative.

J is TRBJ1-2 and V is TRBV30; tentative D call: TRBD1 (5 bases). The CDR3 loop spans 13 amino acids. The V gene's germline CDR1 is GTSNPN and CDR2 SVGIG (reference sequence). Trimming left V 3 bases short and J 2 bases short, with 10 bases between. The CDR3 region is CAWSKDTNYGYTF. DNA for the CDR3: TGTGCCTGGAGCAAGGACACCAACTATGGCTACACCTTC. Full variable domain (remainder filled in from reference TRBV30 and TRBJ1-2): SQTIHQWPATLVQPVGSPLSLECTVEGTSNPNLYWYRQAAGRGLQLLFYSVGIGQISSEVPQNLSASRPQDRQFILSSKKLLLSDSGFYLCAWSKDTNYGYTFGSGTRLTVV.

This rearrangement joins TRBV7-3 to TRBJ2-1; perhaps TRBD1 as D (5 bases). Deletions cut 3 bases from V and 10 bases from J, with 13 bases between. This CDR3 has 13 residues. Germline V gives CDR1 SGHTA, CDR2 FQGTGA. CDR3 DNA: TGTGCCAGCAGCTTTGACAGTCCTCGGGAGCAGTTCTTC. It encodes CASSFDSPREQFF.

The chain combines TRBV28 with TRBJ2-5, with D unresolved. Trimming removed 2 bases at V and 3 bases at J, with 13 bases between. In germline, CDR1 is MDHEN, CDR2 SYDVKM. The CDR3 spans 15 residues. CDR3 amino acids: CASSLGFGFKETQYF. The DNA of the CDR3 is TGTGCCAGCAGTTTAGGGTTCGGGTTCAAAGAGACCCAGTACTTC.

This chain links TRBV7-3 with TRBJ2-1; 9 positions agree with TRBD2. Trimming cost V 3 bases and J 10 bases; bases outside gene matches: 10. Germline CDR1 SGHTA, CDR2 FQGTGA. The CDR3 covers 15 residues. CDR3 region: CASSFQGLGTSEQFF. In DNA form, the CDR3 reads TGTGCCAGCAGCTTTCAGGGACTGGGGACTAGCGAGCAGTTCTTC.

V gene TRBV7-8 combines with J gene TRBJ2-5, with D perhaps matching TRBD1 (6 bases). Germline V lookup: CDR1 SGHVS, CDR2 FQNEAQ. The ends were cut back, 2 bases at V and 6 bases at J, with 7 bases in the middle. The CDR3 length is 12 residues. This chain's CDR3 is CASSLQGQTQYF. The DNA of the CDR3 is TGTGCCAGCAGCTTACAGGGGCAGACCCAGTACTTC.

V and J are TRBV7-9 and TRBJ1-2; possibly TRBD1 for D (6 bases). Germline values: CDR1 SEHNR, CDR2 FQNEAQ (reference sequence). Trimming stripped 1 base from V and 7 bases from J, with 28 bases between. The CDR3 contains 19 residues. CDR3 region: CASSLDPMRTAPCESGYTF. Here the CDR3 DNA reads TGTGCCAGCAGCTTAGACCCGATGCGGACAGCCCCCTGTGAAAGTGGCTACACCTTC.

The chain uses TRBV28 and TRBJ1-3, with 10 bases that match TRBD1. The CDR3 sequence is 16 residues long. The germline V gene encodes CDR1 MDHEN and CDR2 SYDVKM. The V segment lost 5 bases and the J segment 0 bases; nucleotides outside the gene matches: 4. Written as DNA, the CDR3 is TGTGCCAGCAGTCCGGGACAGGGGTACTCTGGAAACACCATATATTTT. This codes for CASSPGQGYSGNTIYF.

The chain uses TRBV7-9 and TRBJ1-2, with D possibly being TRBD1 (6 bases). The ends were cut back, 7 bases at V and 8 bases at J, with 29 bases in the middle. Germline values: CDR1 SEHNR, CDR2 FQNEAQ (reference sequence). This CDR3 region has 17 residues. CDR3 residues: CASTASSGHGSGDGYTF. In nucleotides, the CDR3 is TGTGCCAGCACCGCCAGTTCGGGGCATGGGTCAGGGGACGGCTACACCTTC.

This clone was observed a handful of times. The chain recombines TRBV6-1 with TRBJ1-2, with a possible D match to TRBD1 (5 bases). The CDR3 sequence is 11 residues long. Trimming removed 10 bases at V and 8 bases at J, with 14 bases between. CDR1 is MNHNS, CDR2 SASEGT, per germline. The CDR3, as DNA: TGTGCCACGTGGAGGGGCGGAGGCTACACCTTC. Amino acid sequence: CATWRGGGYTF.

The rearrangement links TRBV5-4 to TRBJ2-3; 8 bases are shared with TRBD2. CDR1 SGHNT and CDR2 YYREEE come from the germline V gene (reference sequence). The junction had 6 bases not matched to a gene; V was cut back by 5 bases and J by 1 base. The CDR3 runs 15 residues. In nucleotides, the CDR3 is TGTGCCAGCAGTAATTGGCGGGGGGGCACAGATACGCAGTATTTT. The encoded protein is CASSNWRGGTDTQYF.

This chain links TRBV5-4 with TRBJ1-1; 7 nucleotides agree with TRBD1. Trimming removed 3 bases from V and 1 base from J; junction bases left unmatched: 6. The CDR3 extends over 15 amino acids. The germline gives CDR1 SGHNT, CDR2 YYREEE (reference sequence). Here the CDR3 reads CASSYQGVKNTEAFF. The CDR3, as DNA: TGTGCCAGCAGCTACCAGGGGGTGAAGAACACTGAAGCTTTCTTT.

This clone was counted ten times or more. V usage is TRBV6-1 and J usage is TRBJ2-7, with TRBD1 matching 10 bases. Germline CDR1 MNHNS, CDR2 SASEGT. The junction had 8 bases not matched to a gene; V was cut back by 2 bases and J by 4 bases. The CDR3 covers 16 residues. CDR3 nucleotides: TGTGCCAGCAGTGAAATCCGGGACAGGGGTAAATACGAGCAGTACTTC. It encodes CASSEIRDRGKYEQYF.

V and J are TRBV11-2 and TRBJ2-3; 12 bases line up with TRBD2. In germline, CDR1 is SGHAT, CDR2 FQNNGV. This CDR3 spans 15 amino acids. The V gene end was trimmed by 8 bases and the J gene end by 10 bases; junction bases not matched to a gene: 13. CDR3 sequence (DNA): TGTGCCAGCGCTCCCATTAGGACTAGCGGGATCGCGCAGTATTTT. It yields the protein CASAPIRTSGIAQYF.

The chain links TRBV27 to TRBJ1-5, with unresolved D. The CDR3 extends over 13 amino acids. V was cut by 1 base and J by 3 bases, with 4 bases left in between. Per the germline V gene, CDR1 is MNHEY and CDR2 is SMNVEV (reference sequence). CDR3 region: CASSLYYNQPQHF. CDR3 coding DNA: TGTGCCAGCAGTTTATACTACAATCAGCCCCAGCATTTT.

The V gene is TRBV9, the J gene TRBJ1-2, with TRBD1 matching over 10 bases. This CDR3 is built from 16 residues. The V gene's germline CDR1 is SGDLS and CDR2 YYNGEE. V trimming: 3 bases; J trimming: 3 bases; junction bases outside the gene matches: 8. CDR3 loop: CASSAPDRGLDYGYTF. The CDR3 DNA is TGTGCCAGCAGCGCCCCAGACAGGGGGCTAGACTATGGCTACACCTTC.

The chain is built from TRBV27 and TRBJ2-3, with TRBD1 matching 8 bases. The CDR3 is 14 amino acids. The V and J ends lost 5 bases and 9 bases, in that order; junction bases with no gene match: 10. Germline V lookup: CDR1 MNHEY, CDR2 SMNVEV (reference sequence). CDR3 region: CASSKRDRIYTQYF. CDR3 sequence (DNA): TGTGCCAGCAGTAAGAGGGACAGGATTTACACGCAGTATTTT.

This rearrangement joins TRBV10-3 to TRBJ1-4, with D possibly being TRBD1 (5 bases). V gave up 8 bases and J gave up 5 bases, with 12 bases separating them. The CDR3 extends over 13 amino acids. The germline V gene has CDR1 ENHRY and CDR2 SYGVKD. The CDR3 nucleotides read TGTGCCATCTCACTCCGACAGAATGAAAAACTGTTTTTT. This codes for CAISLRQNEKLFF.

This clone appeared a few times. The chain joins TRBV1 to TRBJ2-5; the table names TRBD2, a call not compared with the DNA. TRBV1 constitutes a pseudogene. This CDR3 contains 16 residues. The CDR3: CTSSQGLAGGEETQYF. The CDR3 DNA follows: TGCACCAGCAGCCAAGGACTAGCGGGGGGGGAAGAGACCCAGTACTTC.

The rearrangement joins TRBV25-1 to TRBJ2-7; 7 bases match TRBD1. Trimming cost V 6 bases and J 2 bases; bases outside gene matches: 7. The CDR3 has 14 amino acids. Germline CDR1 reads MGHDK; CDR2 reads SYGVNS. The CDR3 reads CASREDRFPYEQYF. Written as DNA, the CDR3 is TGTGCCAGCAGAGAGGACAGGTTCCCCTACGAGCAGTACTTC.

This rearrangement joins TRBV5-1 to TRBJ2-3; unclear D gene. The CDR3 is 12 residues long. Germline V CDR1 and CDR2: SGHRS, YFSETQ. The V end lost 4 bases, the J end lost 5 bases, and 8 bases lay between the germline ends. The CDR3: CASSLPGDTQYF. In DNA form, the CDR3 reads TGCGCCAGCAGCCTGCCAGGAGATACGCAGTATTTT. The whole variable domain, filled in from reference TRBV5-1 and TRBJ2-3, reads KAGVTQTPRYLIKTRGQQVTLSCSPISGHRSVSWYQQTPGQGLQFLFEYFSETQRNKGNFPGRFSGRQFSNSRSEMNVSTLELGDSALYLCASSLPGDTQYFGPGTRLTVL.

This chain joins TRBV18 and TRBJ2-2, with 7 bases matching TRBD2. J gave up 1 base and V 0 bases, and 2 bases lay outside the gene matches. Germline V gene data show CDR1 as KGHSH and CDR2 as LQKENI. CDR3 length: 16 residues. CDR3 coding DNA: TGTGCCAGCTCACCACCGGGACTACAGAACACCGGGGAGCTGTTTTTT. Translated: CASSPPGLQNTGELFF.

Here the CDR3 reads CASKEGGRAAGEQYF. CDR3 nucleotides: TGTGCCAGCAAGGAGGGCGGGAGGGCCGCGGGGGAGCAGTACTTC. The chain combines TRBV28 with TRBJ2-7; 9 nucleotides agree with TRBD2. From germline, CDR1 is MDHEN and CDR2 SYDVKM. This CDR3 has 15 amino acids. V trimming: 7 bases; J trimming: 7 bases; junction bases outside the gene matches: 14.

This rearrangement joins TRBV4-2 to TRBJ1-3, with TRBD1 identical over 11 bases. Germline V gives CDR1 LGHNA, CDR2 YNFKEQ. With V trimmed by 4 bases and J by 4 bases, 6 bases remained unmatched. CDR3 length: 16 amino acids. The CDR3 here is CASSPLGQGAGNTIYF. The CDR3 nucleotides are TGTGCCAGCAGCCCACTCGGACAGGGGGCGGGAAACACCATATATTTT.